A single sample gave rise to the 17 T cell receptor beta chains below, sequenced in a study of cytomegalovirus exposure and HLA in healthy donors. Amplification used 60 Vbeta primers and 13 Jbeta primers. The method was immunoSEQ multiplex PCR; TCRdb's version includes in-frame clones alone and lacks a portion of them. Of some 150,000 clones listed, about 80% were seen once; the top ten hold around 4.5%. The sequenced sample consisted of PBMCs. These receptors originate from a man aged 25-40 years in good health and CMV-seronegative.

The CDR3 here is CAWSFDNEQFF. The CDR3 region has the DNA TGTGCCTGGAGCTTTGACAATGAGCAGTTCTTC. This rearrangement joins TRBV30 to TRBJ2-1; D is unresolved. This CDR3 spans 11 amino acids. Germline CDR1 is GTSNPN and CDR2 is SVGIG (reference sequence). With 3 bases removed from V and 5 bases from J, the gap between germline ends came to 5 bases. Supplemented by reference TRBV30 and TRBJ2-1, the full variable domain reads SQTIHQWPATLVQPVGSPLSLECTVEGTSNPNLYWYRQAAGRGLQLLFYSVGIGQISSEVPQNLSASRPQDRQFILSSKKLLLSDSGFYLCAWSFDNEQFFGPGTRLTVL.

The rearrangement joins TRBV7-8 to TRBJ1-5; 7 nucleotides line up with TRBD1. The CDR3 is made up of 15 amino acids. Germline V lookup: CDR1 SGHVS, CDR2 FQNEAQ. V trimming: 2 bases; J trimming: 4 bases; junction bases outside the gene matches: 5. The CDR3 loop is CASSLYDRVNQPQHF. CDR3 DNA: TGTGCCAGCAGCTTATACGACAGGGTGAATCAGCCCCAGCATTTT.

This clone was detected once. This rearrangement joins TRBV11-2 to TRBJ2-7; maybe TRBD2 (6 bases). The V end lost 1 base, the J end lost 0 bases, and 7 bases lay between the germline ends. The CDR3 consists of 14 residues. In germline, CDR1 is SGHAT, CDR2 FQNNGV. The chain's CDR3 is CASSLGAGSYEQYF. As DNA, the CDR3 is TGTGCCAGCAGCTTAGGAGCGGGCTCCTACGAGCAGTACTTC.

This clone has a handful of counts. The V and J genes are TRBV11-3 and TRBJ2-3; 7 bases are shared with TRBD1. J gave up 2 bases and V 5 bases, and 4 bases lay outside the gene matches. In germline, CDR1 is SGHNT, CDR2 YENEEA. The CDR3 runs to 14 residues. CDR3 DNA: TGTGCCAGCAGCCGGGGACAGATCACAGATACGCAGTATTTT. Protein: CASSRGQITDTQYF.

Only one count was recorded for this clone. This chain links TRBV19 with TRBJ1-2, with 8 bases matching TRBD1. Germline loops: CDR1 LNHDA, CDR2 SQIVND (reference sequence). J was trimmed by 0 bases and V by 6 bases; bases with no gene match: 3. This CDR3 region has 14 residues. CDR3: CASSSDRANYGYTF. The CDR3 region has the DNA TGTGCCAGTAGCTCGGACAGGGCTAACTATGGCTACACCTTC.

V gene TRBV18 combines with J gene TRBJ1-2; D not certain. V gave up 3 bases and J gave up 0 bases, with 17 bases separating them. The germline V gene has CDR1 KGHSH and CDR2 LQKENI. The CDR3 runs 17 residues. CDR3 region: CASSPNPLRETNYGYTF. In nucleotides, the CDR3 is TGTGCCAGCTCACCGAACCCCTTACGGGAAACTAACTATGGCTACACCTTC.

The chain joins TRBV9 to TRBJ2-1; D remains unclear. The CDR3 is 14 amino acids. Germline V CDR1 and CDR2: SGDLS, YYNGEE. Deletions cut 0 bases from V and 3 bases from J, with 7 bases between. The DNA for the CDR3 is TGTGCCAGCAGCGTAGATCTCGGCTACAATGAGCAGTTCTTC. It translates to CASSVDLGYNEQFF.

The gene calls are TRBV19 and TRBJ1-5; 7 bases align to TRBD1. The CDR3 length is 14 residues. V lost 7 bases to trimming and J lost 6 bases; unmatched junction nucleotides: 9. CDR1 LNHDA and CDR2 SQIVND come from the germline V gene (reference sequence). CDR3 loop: CASNRGGRRQPQHF. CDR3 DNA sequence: TGTGCCAGTAACCGAGGGGGCAGACGTCAGCCCCAGCATTTT. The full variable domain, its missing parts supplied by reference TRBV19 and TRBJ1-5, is DGGITQSPKYLFRKEGQNVTLSCEQNLNHDAMYWYRQDPGQGLRLIYYSQIVNDFQKGDIAEGYSVSREKKESFPLTVTSAQKNPTAFYLCASNRGGRRQPQHFGDGTRLSIL.

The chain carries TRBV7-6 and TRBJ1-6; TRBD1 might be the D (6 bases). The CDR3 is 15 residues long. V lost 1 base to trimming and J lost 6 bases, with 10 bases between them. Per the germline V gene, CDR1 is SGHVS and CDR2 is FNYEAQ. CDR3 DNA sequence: TGTGCCAGCAGCTTAGAAGGGACACCTAATTCACCCCTCCACTTT. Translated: CASSLEGTPNSPLHF.

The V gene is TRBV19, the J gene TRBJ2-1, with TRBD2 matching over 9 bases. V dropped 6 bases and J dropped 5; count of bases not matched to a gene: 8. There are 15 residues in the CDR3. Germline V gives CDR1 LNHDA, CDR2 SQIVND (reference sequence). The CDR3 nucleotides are TGTGCCAGTAGCCTCCTAGGACTAGCGAACAATGAGCAGTTCTTC. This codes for CASSLLGLANNEQFF.

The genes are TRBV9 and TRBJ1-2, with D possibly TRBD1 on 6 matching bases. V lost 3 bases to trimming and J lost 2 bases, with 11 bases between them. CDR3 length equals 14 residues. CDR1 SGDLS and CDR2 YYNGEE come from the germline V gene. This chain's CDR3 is CASSEGRGNYGYTF. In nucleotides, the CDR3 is TGTGCCAGCAGCGAGGGAAGGGGGAACTATGGCTACACCTTC.

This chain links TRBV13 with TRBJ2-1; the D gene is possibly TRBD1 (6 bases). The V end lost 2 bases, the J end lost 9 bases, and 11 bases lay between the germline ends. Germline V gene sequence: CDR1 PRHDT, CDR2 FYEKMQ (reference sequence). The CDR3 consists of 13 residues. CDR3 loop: CASSLSGVFEQFF. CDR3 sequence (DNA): TGTGCCAGCAGCTTATCAGGGGTTTTTGAGCAGTTCTTC.

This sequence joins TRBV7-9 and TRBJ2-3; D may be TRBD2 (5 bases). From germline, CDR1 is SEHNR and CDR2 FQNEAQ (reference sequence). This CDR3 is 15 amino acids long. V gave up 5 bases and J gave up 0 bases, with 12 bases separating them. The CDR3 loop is CASSARAPSTDTQYF. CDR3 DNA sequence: TGTGCCAGCAGCGCGAGGGCCCCGAGCACAGATACGCAGTATTTT.

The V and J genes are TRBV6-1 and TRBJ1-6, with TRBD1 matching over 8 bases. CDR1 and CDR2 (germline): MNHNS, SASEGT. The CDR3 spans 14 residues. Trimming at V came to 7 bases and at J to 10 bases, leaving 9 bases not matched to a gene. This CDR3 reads CASTTGQALSPLHF. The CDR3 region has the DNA TGTGCCAGCACTACGGGACAGGCCCTATCACCCCTCCACTTT.

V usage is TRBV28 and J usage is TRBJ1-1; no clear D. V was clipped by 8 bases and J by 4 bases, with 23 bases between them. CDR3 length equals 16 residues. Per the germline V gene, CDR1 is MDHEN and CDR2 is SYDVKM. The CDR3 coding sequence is TGTGCCAGCTTAGAATCGGGAGAGGTTCAACGCACTGAAGCTTTCTTT. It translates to CASLESGEVQRTEAFF.

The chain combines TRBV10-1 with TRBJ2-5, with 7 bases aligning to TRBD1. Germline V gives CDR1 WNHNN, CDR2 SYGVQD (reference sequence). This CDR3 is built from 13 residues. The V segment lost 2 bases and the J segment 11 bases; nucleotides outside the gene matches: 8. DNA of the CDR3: TGCGCCAGCAGTGAGAGGGCAGGGGGACAGCAGTACTTC. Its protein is CASSERAGGQQYF.

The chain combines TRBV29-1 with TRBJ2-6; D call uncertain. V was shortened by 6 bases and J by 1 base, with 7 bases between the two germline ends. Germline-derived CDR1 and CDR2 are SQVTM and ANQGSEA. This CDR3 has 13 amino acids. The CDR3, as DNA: TGCAGCGTCTTTAATTCTGGGGCCAACGTCCTGACTTTC. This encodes CSVFNSGANVLTF.